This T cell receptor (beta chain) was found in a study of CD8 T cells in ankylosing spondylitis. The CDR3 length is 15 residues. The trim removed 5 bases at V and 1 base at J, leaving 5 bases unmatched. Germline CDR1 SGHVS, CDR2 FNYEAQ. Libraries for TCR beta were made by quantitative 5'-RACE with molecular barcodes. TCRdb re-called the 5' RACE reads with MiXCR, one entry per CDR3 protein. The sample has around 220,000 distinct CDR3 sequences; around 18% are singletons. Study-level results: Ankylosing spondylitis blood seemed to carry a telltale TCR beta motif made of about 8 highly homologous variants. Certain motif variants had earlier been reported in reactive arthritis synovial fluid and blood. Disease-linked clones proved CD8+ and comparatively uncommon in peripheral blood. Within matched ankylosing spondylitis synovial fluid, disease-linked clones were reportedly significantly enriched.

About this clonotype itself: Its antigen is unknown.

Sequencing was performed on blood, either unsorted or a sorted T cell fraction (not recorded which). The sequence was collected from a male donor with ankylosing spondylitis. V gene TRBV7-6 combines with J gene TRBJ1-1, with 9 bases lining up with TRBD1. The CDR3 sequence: CASSGLTGGNTEAFF. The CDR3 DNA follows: TGTGCCAGCAGCGGATTGACAGGGGGGAACACTGAAGCTTTCTTT.